These 21 T cell receptor beta chains originate from one sample sequenced in a study of T-cell memory formation after mild COVID-19. TCRdb used MiXCR to reprocess the 5' RACE reads, holding one entry per CDR3 protein. The data contain hundreds of thousands of distinct CDR3 sequences, 20% to 25% of them singletons. The sample taken for sequencing was PBMCs or a T cell subset sorted from them (not recorded which). Receptors originate from a young man who had mild COVID-19 (a few samples of this study predate the infection). Cell type and time point are not known.

This clonotype was detected only a few times. J is TRBJ2-7 and V is TRBV30, with D perhaps matching TRBD2 (6 bases). This CDR3 has 14 residues. V was clipped by 5 bases and J by 3 bases, with 17 bases between them. In germline, CDR1 is GTSNPN, CDR2 SVGIG (reference sequence). This CDR3 is CAWGVRGSIYEQYF. The DNA for the CDR3 is TGTGCCTGGGGGGTTCGGGGGTCCATCTACGAGCAGTACTTC.

The sample holds a few counts of this clonotype. The chain carries TRBV7-2 and TRBJ1-2, with 9 nucleotides matching TRBD1. The CDR3 has 15 residues. Germline V lookup: CDR1 SGHTA, CDR2 FQGNSA. V was clipped by 5 bases and J by 7 bases; unmatched bases: 11. This CDR3 reads CASSVQGALVVGYTF. CDR3 bases: TGTGCCAGCAGCGTACAGGGGGCGCTTGTAGTTGGCTACACCTTC.

The chain recombines TRBV4-3 with TRBJ1-1; D unclear. Germline V CDR1 and CDR2: LGHNA, YSLEER. The CDR3 totals 13 residues. V shed 3 bases and J shed 1 base, with 6 bases lying between them. CDR3 protein: CASSQLRNTEAFF. The CDR3 DNA reads TGCGCCAGCAGCCAGTTAAGGAACACTGAAGCTTTCTTT.

There are a few counts of this clonotype. This sequence joins TRBV11-1 and TRBJ2-2, with D possibly being TRBD2 (5 bases). The V and J ends lost 1 base and 0 bases respectively, with 18 bases between them. Germline assignment: CDR1 SGHAT and CDR2 FQDESV (reference sequence). The CDR3 is made up of 19 amino acids. The CDR3 DNA reads as TGTGCCAGCAGCTTAGGATTTCGGGGAAGACACGCGAACACCGGGGAGCTGTTTTTT. This gives the protein CASSLGFRGRHANTGELFF.

V is TRBV12-3 or TRBV12-4 and J is TRBJ2-3; TRBD2 agrees at 7 bases. Germline trimming cut 1 base from V and 1 base from J; bases unmatched to any gene: 2. The CDR3 runs to 15 residues. CDR3: CASSLVGGGTDTQYF. The CDR3 DNA reads as TGTGCCAGCAGTTTAGTTGGGGGGGGCACAGATACGCAGTATTTT.

A few counts support this clonotype. V and J are TRBV7-9 and TRBJ2-1; 10 nucleotides align to TRBD1. There are 17 residues in the CDR3. Germline V gene sequence: CDR1 SEHNR, CDR2 FQNEAQ (reference sequence). V dropped 5 bases and J dropped 7; count of bases not matched to a gene: 14. DNA for the CDR3: TGTGCCAGCAGCCCGGCTGCCGGGACAGGGGAGAAGAATGAGCAGTTCTTC. This sequence encodes CASSPAAGTGEKNEQFF.

The V and J genes are TRBV11-2 and TRBJ2-1; the match to TRBD1 covers 7 bases. V lost 6 bases and J lost 0; bases outside the gene matches: 8. CDR3 length equals 16 residues. Germline CDR1 and CDR2: SGHAT and FQNNGV. The CDR3: CASRQGSQSSYNEQFF. The CDR3 DNA reads TGTGCCAGCAGACAGGGGTCCCAAAGCTCCTACAATGAGCAGTTCTTC.

The CDR3 loop is CASSSGRPAYEQYV. The CDR3 DNA follows: TGTGCCAGCAGCTCAGGACGGCCTGCCTACGAGCAGTACGTC. The rearrangement joins TRBV5-6 to TRBJ2-7; no definite D call. Germline lookup yields CDR1 SGHDT and CDR2 YYEEEE. The CDR3 contains 14 residues. Trimming left V 3 bases short and J 2 bases short, with 12 bases between.

This sequence joins TRBV3-1 and TRBJ1-1; no definite D call. CDR1 LGHDT and CDR2 YNNKEL come from the germline V gene (reference sequence). Trimming cost V 6 bases and J 1 base, with 9 bases left between them. CDR3 length: 13 amino acids. The DNA of the CDR3 is TGTGCCAGCAGTTATGACACGAACACTGAAGCTTTCTTT. Translation: CASSYDTNTEAFF.

This clonotype appeared a few times. The chain links TRBV27 to TRBJ2-7; D perhaps matches TRBD2 (7 bases). This CDR3 comprises 12 residues. Germline-derived CDR1 and CDR2 are MNHEY and SMNVEV (reference sequence). The V gene lost 6 bases and the J gene lost 5 bases, with 11 bases spanning the gap. This chain's CDR3 is CASSRGAHEQYF. CDR3 coding DNA: TGTGCCAGCAGCCGGGGGGCCCACGAGCAGTACTTC.

The table lists this clonotype with a few counts. The chain uses TRBV7-9 and TRBJ2-2; D may match TRBD1 or TRBD2 (5 bases each). Trimming left V 2 bases short and J 3 bases short, with 10 bases between. The CDR3 has 15 amino acids. Germline-derived CDR1 and CDR2 are SEHNR and FQNEAQ (reference sequence). The CDR3 DNA follows: TGTGCCAGCAGCTTAACTAGGGGAGACACCGGGGAGCTGTTTTTT. It yields the protein CASSLTRGDTGELFF.

This chain uses TRBV4-1 with TRBJ2-5; maybe TRBD1 (6 bases). CDR1 is MGHRA and CDR2 is YSYEKL in the germline V gene. The V and J ends lost 5 bases and 5 bases respectively, with 18 bases between them. CDR3 length equals 15 residues. The CDR3 DNA reads as TGCGCCAGCAGCTCACTAGGGGGAAGGGGCGAGACCCAGTACTTC. It is translated as CASSSLGGRGETQYF.

J is TRBJ1-1 and V is TRBV12-3 or TRBV12-4; D remains unclear. This CDR3 has 14 amino acids. Trimming removed 4 bases from V and 4 bases from J, with 13 bases in between. The CDR3 is CASSSLRGGTEAFF. The CDR3, as DNA: TGTGCCAGCAGTTCTCTTAGAGGCGGCACTGAAGCTTTCTTT.

V and J are TRBV6-5 and TRBJ1-1; D call uncertain. CDR1 and CDR2 (germline): MNHEY, SVGAGI. Trimming took 6 bases from V and 2 from J, leaving 10 bases between them. The CDR3 has 13 amino acids. The CDR3 DNA sequence: TGTGCCAGCAGCCGCCCAGCCAACACTGAAGCTTTCTTT. Residues: CASSRPANTEAFF.

The gene calls are TRBV6-2 or TRBV6-3 and TRBJ2-2; tentative D call: TRBD1 (6 bases). The CDR3 contains 15 residues. Germline-derived CDR1 and CDR2 are MNHEY and SVGEGT. The V and J ends lost 10 bases and 0 bases respectively, with 15 bases between them. CDR3 in amino acids: CATYEGVANTGELFF. The CDR3 DNA follows: TGTGCCACCTATGAGGGGGTAGCGAACACCGGGGAGCTGTTTTTT.

The V and J genes are TRBV29-1 and TRBJ1-1; D is uncertain. Trimming shortened V by 6 bases and J by 4 bases, and 9 bases separated the two germline ends. Per germline, CDR1 SQVTM and CDR2 ANQGSEA. The CDR3 has 11 residues. The CDR3 sequence: CSVTPGTEAFF. DNA of the CDR3: TGCAGCGTGACCCCGGGCACTGAAGCTTTCTTT.

V usage is TRBV28 and J usage is TRBJ2-5, with 8 nucleotides matching TRBD2. Germline CDR1 MDHEN, CDR2 SYDVKM. The V segment lost 2 bases and the J segment 5 bases; nucleotides outside the gene matches: 13. The CDR3 contains 17 residues. CDR3 DNA: TGTGCCAGCAGTTTACTGGGTCGGGGGGGGCATTCCGAGACCCAGTACTTC. Protein product: CASSLLGRGGHSETQYF.

The J gene is TRBJ2-2, the V gene TRBV7-9; D gene unclear. CDR3 length equals 11 residues. In germline, CDR1 is SEHNR, CDR2 FQNEAQ (reference sequence). V lost 5 bases and J lost 8, with 6 bases in between. CDR3 bases: TGTGCCAGCAGCGCGCGGGGGGAGCTGTTTTTT. Its protein product is CASSARGELFF.

The chain employs TRBV5-5 and TRBJ1-2; D is possibly TRBD1 (6 bases). The germline CDR1 and CDR2 sequences are SGHKS and YYEKEE (reference sequence). CDR3 length: 16 residues. Trimming stripped 3 bases from V and 2 bases from J, with 17 bases between. The CDR3 sequence: CASSSMTGGANYGYTF. The CDR3 bases are TGTGCCAGCAGCTCCATGACAGGTGGGGCCAACTATGGCTACACCTTC.

V gene TRBV5-4 combines with J gene TRBJ1-1; D is uncertain. The germline V gene has CDR1 SGHNT and CDR2 YYREEE (reference sequence). This CDR3 contains 15 residues. Trimming pared 0 bases from V and 0 bases from J, leaving 9 bases between. CDR3 amino acids: CASSLALGVNTEAFF. Written as DNA, the CDR3 is TGTGCCAGCAGCTTGGCCCTTGGGGTGAACACTGAAGCTTTCTTT.

The chain joins TRBV7-2 to TRBJ2-5; D not certain. CDR3 length: 13 residues. Germline-derived CDR1 and CDR2 are SGHTA and FQGNSA. With 5 bases removed from V and 4 bases from J, the gap between germline ends came to 11 bases. DNA of the CDR3: TGTGCCAGCAGCGAAACCGTAGGAGAGACCCAGTACTTC. Encoded protein: CASSETVGETQYF.